The 3 T cell receptor beta chains below were found in one sample sequenced in a study of blood T cell repertoires in COVID-19. Clones were read by immunoSEQ multiplex PCR, and TCRdb kept only the in-frame ones, dropping some. The sample contains tens of thousands of clones, 70% to 90% of which appear only once. The material sequenced was peripheral blood. The source of these receptors is a human donor in a cohort sampled during active COVID-19.

The V call is TRBV5-1, the J call TRBJ1-5; no clear D. V gave up 0 bases and J gave up 0 bases, with 13 bases separating them. CDR1 is SGHRS and CDR2 is YFSETQ in the germline V gene. The CDR3 loop spans 17 amino acids. The CDR3 DNA sequence: TGCGCCAGCAGCTTGGGGCCCGTACAGTATAGCAATCAGCCCCAGCATTTT. Its protein product is CASSLGPVQYSNQPQHF. The full variable domain, its missing parts supplied by reference TRBV5-1 and TRBJ1-5, is KAGVTQTPRYLIKTRGQQVTLSCSPISGHRSVSWYQQTPGQGLQFLFEYFSETQRNKGNFPGRFSGRQFSNSRSEMNVSTLELGDSALYLCASSLGPVQYSNQPQHFGDGTRLSIL.

The rearrangement joins TRBV4-1 to TRBJ2-4; D gene unclear. CDR3 size: 15 residues. The V gene's germline CDR1 is MGHRA and CDR2 YSYEKL. Deletions cut 1 base from V and 3 bases from J, with 10 bases between. In DNA, the CDR3 is TGCGCCAGCAGCCAAGCTAGGATCAGCAAAAACATTCAGTACTTC. This translates into CASSQARISKNIQYF.

The V and J genes are TRBV18 and TRBJ2-7, with 7 bases identical to TRBD1. Trimming cost V 6 bases and J 1 base; bases outside gene matches: 6. The germline CDR1 and CDR2 sequences are KGHSH and LQKENI. The CDR3 loop spans 14 amino acids. The CDR3 loop is CASSPGTDSYEQYF. DNA for the CDR3: TGTGCCAGCTCCCCCGGGACAGATTCCTACGAGCAGTACTTC.